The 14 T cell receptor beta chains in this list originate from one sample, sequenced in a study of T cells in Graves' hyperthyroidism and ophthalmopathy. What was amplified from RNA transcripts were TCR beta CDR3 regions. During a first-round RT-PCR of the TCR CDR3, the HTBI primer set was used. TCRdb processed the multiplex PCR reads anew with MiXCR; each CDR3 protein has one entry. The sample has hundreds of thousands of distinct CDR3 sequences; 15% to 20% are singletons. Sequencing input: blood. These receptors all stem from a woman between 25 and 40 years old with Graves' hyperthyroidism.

The CDR3 region is CSAPPWAQYF. The CDR3 nucleotides are TGCAGTGCTCCCCCTTGGGCCCAGTACTTC. The chain carries TRBV20-1 and TRBJ2-5, with D unresolved. V was trimmed by 5 bases and J by 9 bases, leaving 10 bases between them. Per germline, CDR1 DFQATT and CDR2 SNEGSKA (reference sequence). The CDR3 extends over 10 amino acids.

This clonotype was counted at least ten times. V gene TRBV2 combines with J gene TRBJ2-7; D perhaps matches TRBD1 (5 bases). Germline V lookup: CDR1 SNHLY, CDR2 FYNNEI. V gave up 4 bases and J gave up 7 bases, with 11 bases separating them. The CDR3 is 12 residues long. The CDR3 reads CASSAERTEQYF. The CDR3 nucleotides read TGTGCCAGCAGTGCGGAAAGGACAGAGCAGTACTTC.

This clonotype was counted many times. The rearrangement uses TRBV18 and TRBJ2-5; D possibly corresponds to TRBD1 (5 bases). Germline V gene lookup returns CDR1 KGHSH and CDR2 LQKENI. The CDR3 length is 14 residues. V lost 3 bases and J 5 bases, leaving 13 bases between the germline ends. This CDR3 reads CASSPVTGVETQYF. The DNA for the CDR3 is TGTGCCAGCTCACCGGTAACAGGAGTGGAGACCCAGTACTTC.

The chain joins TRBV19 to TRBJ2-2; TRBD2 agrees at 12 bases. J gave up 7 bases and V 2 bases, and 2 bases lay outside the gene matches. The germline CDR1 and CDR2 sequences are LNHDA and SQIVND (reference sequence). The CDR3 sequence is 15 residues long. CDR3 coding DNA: TGTGCCAGTAGTATAACGACTAGCGGGAGCGGGGAGCTGTTTTTT. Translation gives CASSITTSGSGELFF.

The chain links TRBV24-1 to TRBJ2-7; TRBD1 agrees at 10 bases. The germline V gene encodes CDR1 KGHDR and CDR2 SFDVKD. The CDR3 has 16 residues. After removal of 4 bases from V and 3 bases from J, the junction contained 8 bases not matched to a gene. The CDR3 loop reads CATSESGTGAFYEQYF. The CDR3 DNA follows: TGTGCCACCAGTGAATCCGGGACAGGGGCGTTCTACGAGCAGTACTTC.

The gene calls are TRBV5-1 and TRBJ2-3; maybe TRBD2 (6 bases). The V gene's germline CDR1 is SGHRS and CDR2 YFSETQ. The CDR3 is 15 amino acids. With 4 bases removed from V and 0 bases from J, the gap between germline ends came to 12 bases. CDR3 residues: CASSAERASTDTQYF. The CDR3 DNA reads TGCGCCAGCAGCGCCGAGCGGGCTAGCACAGATACGCAGTATTTT.

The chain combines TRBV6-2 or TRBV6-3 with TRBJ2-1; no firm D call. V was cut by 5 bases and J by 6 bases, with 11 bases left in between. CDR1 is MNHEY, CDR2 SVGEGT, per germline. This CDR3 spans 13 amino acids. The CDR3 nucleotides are TGTGCCAGCAGTCCTCGTCCTAGCAATGAGCAGTTCTTC. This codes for CASSPRPSNEQFF.

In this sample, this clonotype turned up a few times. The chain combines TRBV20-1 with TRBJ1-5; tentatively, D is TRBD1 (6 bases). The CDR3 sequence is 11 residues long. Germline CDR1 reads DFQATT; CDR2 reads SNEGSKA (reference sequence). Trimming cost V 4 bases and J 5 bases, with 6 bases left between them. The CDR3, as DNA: TGCAGTGCTAAGGGGGATCAGCCCCAGCATTTT. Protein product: CSAKGDQPQHF.

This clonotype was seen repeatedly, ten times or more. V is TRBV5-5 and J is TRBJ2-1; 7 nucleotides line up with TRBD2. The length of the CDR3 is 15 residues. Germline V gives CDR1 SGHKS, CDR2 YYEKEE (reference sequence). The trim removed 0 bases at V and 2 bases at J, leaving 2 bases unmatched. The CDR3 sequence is CASSLEAGTYNEQFF. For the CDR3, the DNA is TGTGCCAGCAGCTTGGAAGCGGGAACCTACAATGAGCAGTTCTTC.

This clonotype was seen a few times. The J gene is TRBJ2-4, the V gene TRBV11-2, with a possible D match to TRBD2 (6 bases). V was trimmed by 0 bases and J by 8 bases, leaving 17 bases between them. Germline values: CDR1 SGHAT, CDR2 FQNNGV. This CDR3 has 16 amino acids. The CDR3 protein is CASSLDYELAIDIQYF. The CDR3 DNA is TGTGCCAGCAGCTTAGATTACGAACTAGCCATCGACATTCAGTACTTC.

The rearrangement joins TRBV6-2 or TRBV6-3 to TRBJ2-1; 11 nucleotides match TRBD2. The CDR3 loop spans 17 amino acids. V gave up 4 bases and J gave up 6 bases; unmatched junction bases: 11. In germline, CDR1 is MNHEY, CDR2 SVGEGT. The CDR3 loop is CASSWGASGRRSNEQFF. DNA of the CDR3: TGTGCCAGCAGTTGGGGCGCTAGCGGGAGGCGGTCCAATGAGCAGTTCTTC.

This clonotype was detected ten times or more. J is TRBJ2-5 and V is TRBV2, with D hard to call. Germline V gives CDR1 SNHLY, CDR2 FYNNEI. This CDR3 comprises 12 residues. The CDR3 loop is CAWSPAGETQYF. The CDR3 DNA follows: TGTGCTTGGTCTCCCGCTGGAGAGACCCAGTACTTC.

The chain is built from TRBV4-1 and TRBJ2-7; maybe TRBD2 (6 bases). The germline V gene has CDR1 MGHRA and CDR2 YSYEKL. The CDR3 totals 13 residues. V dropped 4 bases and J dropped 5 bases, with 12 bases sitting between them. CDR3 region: CASSLGGTDEQYF. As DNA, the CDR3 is TGCGCCAGCAGCCTAGGCGGGACCGACGAGCAGTACTTC.

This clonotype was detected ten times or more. The CDR3 here is CASSPPEVYEQYF. The CDR3 bases are TGTGCCAGCTCACCACCCGAGGTCTACGAGCAGTACTTC. The gene calls are TRBV18 and TRBJ2-7; no definite D call. The CDR3 is made up of 13 amino acids. With 0 bases removed from V and 3 bases from J, the gap between germline ends came to 6 bases. Germline CDR1 is KGHSH and CDR2 is LQKENI.